The 12 T cell receptor beta chains below come from one sample, sequenced in a study of response to subunit inactivated influenza vaccine. TCRdb called the RT-PCR reads again in MiXCR, with one record for every CDR3 protein. The sample yields about 520,000 distinct CDR3 sequences, around 7.7% seen once. The sequencing here drew on PBMCs from blood, taken approximately 25 months after vaccination. Receptor source: a man aged 45 to 75 who received an inactivated influenza vaccine.

This clonotype was detected many times. The genes are TRBV29-1 and TRBJ2-2, with D tentatively TRBD1 (6 bases). The CDR3 loop spans 16 amino acids. Per the germline V gene, CDR1 is SQVTM and CDR2 is ANQGSEA. Between the trimmed V and J ends, which lost 1 base and 5 bases, there was a span of 17 bases. CDR3 nucleotide sequence: TGCAGCGTTGAAGTGGTGCAGGGGCTAGGGACCGGGGAGCTGTTTTTT. Its translation is CSVEVVQGLGTGELFF.

This clonotype was seen a few times. The V and J genes are TRBV20-1 and TRBJ1-1; 7 bases are a match to TRBD1. Trimming removed 3 bases from V and 6 bases from J; junction bases left unmatched: 4. Germline V gives CDR1 DFQATT, CDR2 SNEGSKA (reference sequence). The CDR3 extends over 12 amino acids. The CDR3 here is CSARDRWAEAFF. Written as DNA, the CDR3 is TGCAGTGCTAGGGACAGGTGGGCTGAAGCTTTCTTT.

This clonotype turned up a few times. J is TRBJ2-7 and V is TRBV28, with D possibly matching TRBD1 (6 bases). From germline, CDR1 is MDHEN and CDR2 SYDVKM. V lost 1 base to trimming and J lost 3 bases, with 10 bases between them. The CDR3 sequence is 14 residues long. CDR3 coding DNA: TGTGCCAGCAGTTTATTGCGGACAGTCTACGAGCAGTACTTC. Protein product: CASSLLRTVYEQYF.

This clonotype has more than one count but fewer than ten. The V and J genes are TRBV3-1 and TRBJ2-1; possible D gene TRBD2, 6 bases. The CDR3 is made up of 15 amino acids. V was cut by 4 bases and J by 3 bases, with 13 bases left in between. Germline values: CDR1 LGHDT, CDR2 YNNKEL (reference sequence). The CDR3 sequence: CASSPAGSNYNEQFF. CDR3 nucleotides: TGTGCCAGCAGCCCTGCCGGGAGTAACTACAATGAGCAGTTCTTC.

This clonotype appeared a few times. This chain links TRBV2 with TRBJ1-4; 8 nucleotides line up with TRBD1. This CDR3 contains 16 residues. The V gene's germline CDR1 is SNHLY and CDR2 FYNNEI. Trimming removed 8 bases from V and 3 bases from J; junction bases left unmatched: 11. DNA of the CDR3: TGTGCCAGCGAGCGCAGGGGGCGGAATGCTAATGAAAAACTGTTTTTT. Protein product: CASERRGRNANEKLFF.

This clonotype was observed a handful of times. The chain joins TRBV7-2 to TRBJ2-3; D is possibly TRBD2 (7 bases). This CDR3 comprises 14 residues. Trimming left V 7 bases short and J 3 bases short, with 14 bases between. Germline CDR1 SGHTA, CDR2 FQGNSA. In DNA form, the CDR3 reads TGTGCCAGCAACCAGGGAGGGGGAACAGATACGCAGTATTTT. Its protein is CASNQGGGTDTQYF.

In this sample, this clonotype turned up many times. J is TRBJ2-1 and V is TRBV24-1; 8 positions agree with TRBD2. V was pared by 6 bases and J by 7 bases, with 13 bases of the junction left unmatched. Germline-derived CDR1 and CDR2 are KGHDR and SFDVKD. The CDR3 totals 16 residues. The CDR3 is CATSPSLAGLRNEQFF. The CDR3 nucleotides are TGTGCCACCAGTCCATCGTTAGCGGGGCTAAGGAATGAGCAGTTCTTC.

J is TRBJ2-7 and V is TRBV14; D is unresolved. This CDR3 is 15 amino acids long. Trimming removed 3 bases from V and 4 bases from J, with 16 bases in between. CDR1 is SGHDN and CDR2 is FVKESK in the germline V gene. This chain's CDR3 is CASSQATGDTYEQYF. As DNA, the CDR3 is TGTGCCAGCAGCCAGGCCACGGGTGATACTTACGAGCAGTACTTC.

Many counts were recorded for this clonotype. The V and J genes are TRBV28 and TRBJ2-1; TRBD2 matches 8 bases. There are 19 residues in the CDR3. V trimming: 3 bases; J trimming: 3 bases; junction bases outside the gene matches: 16. CDR1 and CDR2 from the germline V gene are MDHEN and SYDVKM. CDR3: CASSLGLGGGRTNYNEQFF. As DNA, the CDR3 is TGTGCCAGCAGTTTGGGGCTGGGCGGGGGGCGAACCAACTACAATGAGCAGTTCTTC.

There are a few counts of this clonotype. This sequence joins TRBV27 and TRBJ1-2; D possibly corresponds to TRBD1 (6 bases). V lost 8 bases, J lost 7 bases, and 20 bases lay in between. Germline V gene lookup returns CDR1 MNHEY and CDR2 SMNVEV (reference sequence). CDR3 length: 14 amino acids. CDR3 protein: CASGYQGSSGGYTF. In nucleotides, the CDR3 is TGTGCCAGCGGGTATCAGGGGAGTTCTGGTGGCTACACCTTC.

The CDR3 nucleotides are TGTGCCAGCAGGAGGGAGGACACCGGGGAGCTGTTTTTT. Translated: CASRREDTGELFF. This chain uses TRBV2 with TRBJ2-2; the D gene is possibly TRBD2 (6 bases). The CDR3 sequence is 13 residues long. V was shortened by 6 bases and J by 3 bases, with 8 bases between the two germline ends. CDR1 is SNHLY, CDR2 FYNNEI, per germline.

This clonotype was observed at least ten times. Relative to the germline gene, one junction end is altered; a read error may explain this. The rearrangement joins TRBV15 to TRBJ2-1; D possibly corresponds to TRBD1 (5 bases). The germline V gene encodes CDR1 LNHNV and CDR2 YYDKDF (reference sequence). The CDR3 contains 13 residues. Here the CDR3 reads CATSSGTGQLKSF. The CDR3 DNA follows: TGTGCCACCAGCAGTGGAACAGGACAACTTAAGTCGTTC.